This is a list of T cell receptor beta chains from one sample in a study of blood T cell repertoires in COVID-19. TCRdb keeps only in-frame clones here, not all; method: immunoSEQ multiplex PCR. The sample lists some 130,000 clones, more than 75% occurring once. The sample comprised peripheral blood. These receptor sequences come from a man between 60 and 70 years old who had recovered from COVID-19. The CDR3 runs from the conserved cysteine through the conserved F or W. The order of the fields is clone size, V gene, J gene, D gene, CDR3 DNA, CDR3 protein. D genes are given only for firm matches. Size tells how often a clone was seen (once, few, many) or the class of an expanded clone, and some rows leave it out.

once	TRBV10-3	TRBJ1-6	.	TGTGCCATCAGGCGGGACGGCATACCGAATTCACCCCTCCACTTT	CAIRRDGIPNSPLHF
.	TRBV5-1	TRBJ1-5	.	TGCGCCAGCAGACCAGATACAGGGAGGGAACAGCCCCAGCATTTT	CASRPDTGREQPQHF
.	TRBV28	TRBJ1-5	.	TGTGCCAGCAGTTGGGGAGGGTTTAGCAATCAGCCCCAGCATTTT	CASSWGGFSNQPQHF
.	TRBV6-5	TRBJ2-6	.	TGTGCCAGCTGCCGGAGCTCTGGGGCCAACGTCCTGACTTTC	CASCRSSGANVLTF
few	TRBV5-4	TRBJ2-1	TRBD1	TGTGCCAGCAGCGTGGGACAGGGCCATTACAATGAGCAGTTCTTC	CASSVGQGHYNEQFF
.	TRBV15	TRBJ2-7	.	TGTGCCACCAGCTCGGCTCTCGGAGCCGAGCAGTACTTC	CATSSALGAEQYF
.	TRBV28	TRBJ2-7	TRBD2	TGTGCCGCAGGCCCACTAGCGAATTACGAGCAGTACTTC	CAAGPLANYEQYF
.	TRBV28	TRBJ1-2	.	TGTGCCAGCAGTGGCCGGACATCAAACTATGGCTACACCTTC	CASSGRTSNYGYTF
few	TRBV27	TRBJ2-7	.	TGTGCCAGCAGTCCCAAGGGAAACACAGGTTCCTACGAGCAGTACTTC	CASSPKGNTGSYEQYF
.	TRBV10-3	TRBJ1-3	TRBD1	TGTGCCATCAGTGAGCCGCGGACAGGGGGCTCTGGAAACACCATATATTTT	CAISEPRTGGSGNTIYF
.	TRBV2	TRBJ2-3	TRBD1	TGTGCCAGCAGTCCCGGACAGGGTCCCACAGATACGCAGTATTTT	CASSPGQGPTDTQYF
.	TRBV4-2	TRBJ2-4	TRBD2	TGTGCCAGCAGCCAAGATGTTGGCGGGGGGAGAAACATTCAGTACTTC	CASSQDVGGGRNIQYF
.	TRBV30	TRBJ1-2	.	TGTGCCTGGATGGAGGGGAGGAACTATGGCTACACCTTC	CAWMEGRNYGYTF
.	TRBV4-1	TRBJ1-4	.	TGCGCCAGCGGACCGACAGTTAATGAAAAACTGTTTTTT	CASGPTVNEKLFF
.	TRBV7-3	TRBJ2-2	TRBD1	TGTGCCAGCAGCTTAACGACAGGGGGGAACACCGGGGAGCTGTTTTTT	CASSLTTGGNTGELFF
.	TRBV14	TRBJ2-5	.	TGTGCCAGCAGCCAAGTCGAGCAAGAGACCCAGTACTTC	CASSQVEQETQYF
.	TRBV30	TRBJ1-2	TRBD1	TGTGCCTGGAAGCTCCGGGACAGGGGGATGCATGGCTACACCTTC	CAWKLRDRGMHGYTF
few	TRBV6-2/TRBV6-3	TRBJ2-5	.	TGTGCCAGCAGTTACACGGGGACTCCCCGAGAGACCCAGTACTTC	CASSYTGTPRETQYF
once	TRBV28	TRBJ2-7	TRBD1	TGTGCCAGCAGTTTGGACAGGTTCTCCTCCTACGAGCAGTACTTC	CASSLDRFSSYEQYF
few	TRBV11-1	TRBJ2-7	TRBD2	TGTGCCAGCAGCTCCTTAGCGGGGGCCATGGGGGAGCAGTACTTC	CASSSLAGAMGEQYF
.	TRBV7-9	TRBJ2-2	.	TGTGCCAGCAGCCTTCTCACGGGGGACACCGGGGAGCTGTTTTTT	CASSLLTGDTGELFF
once	TRBV19	TRBJ1-1	.	TGTGCCAGTAGTACGACAGGAGGTGCTTTCTTT	CASSTTGGAFF
.	TRBV9	TRBJ2-7	TRBD2	TGTGCCAGCAGCGAGACTAGCGGGCTGTACTTC	CASSETSGLYF
few	TRBV5-1	TRBJ2-3	.	TGCGCCAGCAGCTTGGGCGACGGAGGGGGCACAGATACGCAGTATTTT	CASSLGDGGGTDTQYF
once	TRBV18	TRBJ2-6	.	TGTGCCAGCTCACCAGCAACTGTCAGGGCCAACGTCCTGACTTTC	CASSPATVRANVLTF
.	TRBV18	TRBJ2-5	TRBD1	TGTGCCAGCTCACCGGGACAGGGGGCCGGAGAGACCCAGTACTTC	CASSPGQGAGETQYF
.	TRBV19	TRBJ2-2	.	TGTGCCAGTAGTTTGGACTTCACCGGGGAGCTGTTTTTT	CASSLDFTGELFF
.	TRBV9	TRBJ1-1	.	TGTGCCAGCAGCCCCCTCGTGAACACTGAAGCTTTCTTT	CASSPLVNTEAFF
few	TRBV24-1	TRBJ1-2	TRBD1	TGTGCCACCAGTGATACGGGAACAGGGGGCGTCCCCTCCGGCTACACCTTC	CATSDTGTGGVPSGYTF
.	TRBV6-5	TRBJ2-5	TRBD1	TGTGCCAGCAGCCGGGACAGAGAAGAGACCCAGTACTTC	CASSRDREETQYF
.	TRBV10-3	TRBJ1-1	TRBD1	TGTGCCATCAGTGCAGGGGGTAGGAGGACTGAAGCTTTCTTT	CAISAGGRRTEAFF
.	TRBV6-1	TRBJ2-5	.	TGTGCCAGCAGTGATTGGGGAGTCCAAGAGACCCAGTACTTC	CASSDWGVQETQYF
.	TRBV5-4	TRBJ1-2	TRBD1	TGTGCCAGCAGCCAAGGTGGGGACAGGGCCTATGGCTACACCTTC	CASSQGGDRAYGYTF